These T cell receptor beta chains were read from a single sample in a study of T cell responses to AZD1222 COVID-19 vaccine. Profiling relied on immunoSEQ multiplex PCR, and the TCRdb table lists in-frame clones only, not all of them. The profile shows about 180,000 clones, over 80% of them singletons. The input for sequencing was peripheral blood, taken on day 0 of AZD1222 vaccination. These receptors were obtained from an adult in good health. CDR3s include the opening cysteine and the closing phenylalanine or tryptophan.

CDR3 length: 14
V gene: TRBV14
CDR3 protein: CASSRGTAYSPLHF

CDR3 length: 13
V gene: TRBV28
CDR3 protein: CASSLGGSYEQYF

CDR3 length: 19
V gene: TRBV10-3
CDR3 protein: CATDLSGGAKDKSTDTQYF

CDR3 length: 13
V gene: TRBV28
CDR3 protein: CASSLGGHYEAFF

CDR3 length: 16
V gene: TRBV4-3
CDR3 protein: CASSYLTPSSGNTIYF

CDR3 length: 13
V gene: TRBV12-3/TRBV12-4
CDR3 protein: CASSFNGPYGYTF

CDR3 length: 16
V gene: TRBV3-1/TRBV3-2
CDR3 protein: CASSQEGGGAGNTIYF

CDR3 length: 15
V gene: TRBV23-1
CDR3 protein: CASSHGSRDKETQYF

CDR3 length: 12
V gene: TRBV7-2
CDR3 protein: CASSIGQEKLFF

CDR3 length: 16
V gene: TRBV9
CDR3 protein: CASRSGTSENTGELFF

CDR3 length: 19
V gene: TRBV4-3
CDR3 protein: CASSRTRGRSETSGNTIYF

CDR3 length: 14
V gene: TRBV11-2
CDR3 protein: CASSFEGGAGELFF

CDR3 length: 13
V gene: TRBV2
CDR3 protein: CASSVTWDTEAFF

CDR3 length: 17
V gene: TRBV7-2
CDR3 protein: CASSSLPGEYQNTEAFF

CDR3 length: 15
V gene: TRBV29-1
CDR3 protein: CSVESVSRQGGLAFF

CDR3 length: 12
V gene: TRBV29-1
CDR3 protein: CSAYTGHYGYTF

CDR3 length: 15
V gene: TRBV4-1
CDR3 protein: CASSQGTDSSYEQYF

CDR3 length: 15
V gene: TRBV7-7
CDR3 protein: CASSLGSGGAETQYF

CDR3 length: 12
V gene: TRBV28
CDR3 protein: CASTGGWETQYF

CDR3 length: 15
V gene: TRBV28
CDR3 protein: CASSRGVGWEETQYF

CDR3 length: 15
V gene: TRBV28
CDR3 protein: CASQLPGRGDTEAFF

CDR3 length: 13
V gene: TRBV27
CDR3 protein: CASSTSGPYEQYF

CDR3 length: 18
V gene: TRBV27
CDR3 protein: CASSFDDRGLTGANVLTF

CDR3 length: 15
V gene: TRBV5-1
CDR3 protein: CASSPGTGGLYEQYF

CDR3 length: 15
V gene: TRBV5-1
CDR3 protein: CASSLTSGSTDTQYF

CDR3 length: 15
V gene: TRBV7-8
CDR3 protein: CASSYRTEHNTEAFF

CDR3 length: 13
V gene: TRBV7-2
CDR3 protein: CASSSSGGQTQYF

CDR3 length: 14
V gene: TRBV11-2
CDR3 protein: CASSFRASDTEAFF

CDR3 length: 14
V gene: TRBV3-1/TRBV3-2
CDR3 protein: CASSPRGGVAEAFF

CDR3 length: 14
V gene: TRBV25-1
CDR3 protein: CASSVSGGVTEAFF

CDR3 length: 15
V gene: TRBV6-1
CDR3 protein: CASSEALLGWYGYTF

CDR3 length: 14
V gene: TRBV28
CDR3 protein: CASSSPGGFSGYTF